This TCR beta chain appears in the sequencing data of a study of identical twins listed by TCRdb under 2016. Regarding the study in general: To test whether fetal clonotypes persist, this study deep-sequenced TCR alpha and beta repertoires from monozygotic twins, from unrelated adults of various ages, and from cord blood. Replicate twin experiments were performed at different times using different library preparation protocols to rule out contamination.

Every donor in the study was a healthy Caucasian. Three pairs of female monozygotic twins, all aged roughly 18 to 29 years, were included in the twin cohort. Positive isolation kits from Invitrogen were used to isolate the CD4+ and CD8+ T cell populations. The CDR1 and CDR2 encoded by the germline V gene are MGHRA and YSYEKL. The CDR3 covers 14 residues, taking in both the cysteine and the phenylalanine. Only CDR3 DNA is held: 42 bases, read in frame from base 1. On this clonotype: Its antigen is unknown. An end of the junction does not agree with germline; a read error may underlie this.

Library creation used 5' RACE. Sequencer: Illumina HiSeq 2000. Template switching added a universal primer binding site, and the final cDNA carried a unique molecular identifier that allowed TCR cDNA molecules to be counted accurately. Specific primers in the conserved constant-segment region were used to synthesize first-strand cDNA for TCR alpha and beta chains. Each cDNA library was double barcoded, with a SMART-Mk sample barcode plus Illumina barcodes, to control for contamination. TruSeq adapter sequences, together with Illumina sample barcodes, were added in two successive PCR steps. The Illumina HiSeq platform was used with custom primers to sequence TCR alpha and beta cDNA libraries. On the authors' methods: Raw reads were processed with MiGEC to extract unique molecular identifiers, and MiXCR was used to determine CDR3 positions. Recombination models were inferred per individual with the repgenHMM and IGoR tools using an EM algorithm. Shared clonotype analysis was performed with the tcR package in R, normalizing sharing by the product of cloneset sizes. Out-of-frame nonproductive sequences were analyzed to study raw recombination free of thymic and clonal selection effects. The public reads were quality trimmed at Q25 with fastp and then assembled into clones with MiXCR by TCRdb, keeping productive beta chains. Under each unique CDR3 protein, matching rows form one entry showing the most common genes and DNA. It is TCRdb's table, rather than the study itself, that gives the V and J calls and clone size. The sample includes around 480,000 distinct CDR3 sequences, with over 11% observed a single time. The ten largest clones take up about 1% of the sample.

Paper-wide results and their limitations: In monozygotic twins, recombination models systematically underestimated out-of-frame TCR alpha sharing, but the models matched the sharing seen between unrelated individuals. Invariant T cells such as MAIT and iNKT could partly confound zero-insertion analyses, though diverse VJ usage argued against this for most clonotypes. Compared with coincidental sharing between unrelated individuals, out-of-frame TCR alpha sequences shared between twins showed an excess of sequences with low generation probability. In beta out-of-frame sequences, excess twin sharing was weaker, because having fewer shared sequences lowered the signal-to-noise ratio. Because the same donors could not be followed over many years, the conclusions depended on cross-sectional statistical analysis. Fewer insertions were carried by abundant cord blood beta clonotypes; a weaker similar trend was observed in young adult naive repertoires, while no such trend was observed in memory repertoires.

The data also belong to a second study, concerning yellow fever vaccine responses in identical twins. Taken from the second paper: According to the authors, the vaccine-induced T cell response in identical twins seemed to be partly convergent and partly specific to each individual. In identical twins, the study followed T cell clones that responded to the vaccine with precision.

This TCR came from a woman aged 18 to 35 in good health. Sequencing used CD4+ T cells sorted from blood. The chain is assembled from TRBV4-1 and TRBJ2-7; 7 central nucleotides agree with TRBD1. DNA sequence: TGCGCCAGCAGCCGAGGGGGCACAGGGTACGCGCAGTACTTC. The encoded protein is CASSRGGTGYAQYF.